The 30 T cell receptor beta chains below come from one sample, sequenced in a study of cytomegalovirus exposure and HLA in healthy donors. PCR used 60 Vbeta primers and 13 Jbeta primers. Profiled with immunoSEQ multiplex PCR; TCRdb holds only in-frame clones, not every one. The data include fewer than 100,000 clones; the top ten clones carry roughly 3.8%. The specimen was PBMCs. These receptors originate from a young man in good health and CMV-seropositive.

The V and J genes are TRBV4-1 and TRBJ1-1; no definite D call. CDR1 and CDR2 (germline): MGHRA, YSYEKL. CDR3 length equals 15 residues. V dropped 2 bases and J dropped 1 base, with 11 bases sitting between them. The CDR3 DNA follows: TGCGCCAGCAGCCAATCGTTGGAGGGGAACACTGAAGCTTTCTTT. It is translated as CASSQSLEGNTEAFF.

The V and J genes are TRBV2 and TRBJ2-7; D is undetermined. CDR1 is SNHLY and CDR2 is FYNNEI in the germline V gene. There are 13 residues in the CDR3. V gave up 6 bases and J gave up 3 bases, with 12 bases separating them. Here the CDR3 reads CASRDISDYEQYF. DNA for the CDR3: TGTGCCAGCAGAGACATATCGGACTACGAGCAGTACTTC. The whole variable domain, remainder taken from reference TRBV2 and TRBJ2-7, is EPEVTQTPSHQVTQMGQEVILRCVPISNHLYFYWYRQILGQKVEFLVSFYNNEISEKSEIFDDQFSVERPDGSNFTLKIRSTKLEDSAMYFCASRDISDYEQYFGPGTRLTVT.

The chain joins TRBV18 to TRBJ1-1, with D perhaps matching TRBD1 (5 bases). The germline V gene encodes CDR1 KGHSH and CDR2 LQKENI. Trimming shortened V by 0 bases and J by 10 bases, and 12 bases separated the two germline ends. This CDR3 has 13 amino acids. As DNA, the CDR3 is TGTGCCAGCTCACCACCGGGGCCTACCGGAGCTTTCTTT. The encoded protein is CASSPPGPTGAFF.

The chain recombines TRBV7-3 with TRBJ2-7; 8 bases are a match to TRBD2. CDR3 length: 12 amino acids. Looked up from germline, CDR1 is SGHTA and CDR2 is FQGTGA. V shed 2 bases, J shed 10 bases, and the junction held 4 bases outside the gene matches. The DNA of the CDR3 is TGTGCCAGCAGCTTACCCGGGGGGGTACAGTACTTC. This gives the protein CASSLPGGVQYF.

The chain combines TRBV7-2 with TRBJ1-4; D is uncertain. Trimming stripped 1 base from V and 13 bases from J, with 16 bases between. Germline CDR1 reads SGHTA; CDR2 reads FQGNSA. The CDR3 is 14 amino acids. The CDR3 DNA reads TGTGCCAGCAGCTTAGTATTCCCAAATCGGGGACTGTTTTTT. This codes for CASSLVFPNRGLFF.

The chain has TRBV6-1 and TRBJ1-3, with 7 bases fitting TRBD1. The germline V gene encodes CDR1 MNHNS and CDR2 SASEGT. This CDR3 contains 15 residues. The ends lost 2 bases at V and 0 bases at J; junction bases unmatched: 1. DNA for the CDR3: TGTGCCAGCAGTGAAAGGGGGCGCTCTGGAAACACCATATATTTT. Translated: CASSERGRSGNTIYF.

CDR3 DNA: TGTGCCAGCAGTGAGTCGGGTGCCGAACAGCCCCAGCATTTT. Its translation is CASSESGAEQPQHF. The chain has TRBV6-4 and TRBJ1-5; D not certain. The V end lost 3 bases, the J end lost 7 bases, and 13 bases lay between the germline ends. Per germline, CDR1 MRHNA and CDR2 SNTAGT. The CDR3 is 14 amino acids.

The chain combines TRBV19 with TRBJ2-3, with 7 bases that match TRBD1. The CDR3 contains 15 residues. V lost 6 bases and J lost 2; bases outside the gene matches: 8. Germline loops: CDR1 LNHDA, CDR2 SQIVND (reference sequence). The CDR3 region is CASSIQGPYTDTQYF. CDR3 sequence (DNA): TGTGCCAGTAGCATACAGGGGCCCTACACAGATACGCAGTATTTT.

The rearrangement links TRBV2 to TRBJ1-2; D might be TRBD1 (5 bases). This CDR3 has 14 residues. The V gene's germline CDR1 is SNHLY and CDR2 FYNNEI. The V end lost 4 bases, the J end lost 4 bases, and 13 bases lay between the germline ends. CDR3 residues: CASSGIRASYGYTF. The CDR3 nucleotides read TGTGCCAGCAGTGGGATCAGGGCCAGCTATGGCTACACCTTC. The whole variable domain, remainder taken from reference TRBV2 and TRBJ1-2, is EPEVTQTPSHQVTQMGQEVILRCVPISNHLYFYWYRQILGQKVEFLVSFYNNEISEKSEIFDDQFSVERPDGSNFTLKIRSTKLEDSAMYFCASSGIRASYGYTFGSGTRLTVV.

This chain links TRBV7-2 with TRBJ2-7; 7 nucleotides line up with TRBD1. Germline V CDR1 and CDR2: SGHTA, FQGNSA. The CDR3 length is 12 residues. V shed 4 bases, J shed 5 bases, and the junction held 2 bases outside the gene matches. The CDR3 region has the DNA TGTGCCAGCAGCTACAGGGGACACGAGCAGTACTTC. Translated: CASSYRGHEQYF. The entire variable domain, with the rest obtained from reference TRBV7-2 and TRBJ2-7, is as follows: GAGVSQSPSNKVTEKGKDVELRCDPISGHTALYWYRQSLGQGLEFLIYFQGNSAPDKSGLPSDRFSAERTGGSVSTLTIQRTQQEDSAVYLCASSYRGHEQYFGPGTRLTVT.

The chain combines TRBV7-2 with TRBJ2-1; a possible D gene is TRBD2 (5 bases). V was cut by 1 base and J by 7 bases, with 14 bases left in between. The CDR3 is 15 amino acids. Germline V lookup: CDR1 SGHTA, CDR2 FQGNSA. CDR3 amino acids: CASSLGVGEWNEQFF. CDR3 coding DNA: TGTGCCAGCAGCTTAGGGGTGGGAGAGTGGAATGAGCAGTTCTTC.

The chain recombines TRBV6-1 with TRBJ2-1, with a possible D match to TRBD1 (6 bases). The CDR3 runs 12 residues. V lost 8 bases to trimming and J lost 8 bases, with 13 bases between them. Germline-derived CDR1 and CDR2 are MNHNS and SASEGT. DNA of the CDR3: TGTGCCAGCCGCCCGAAGGGGGATGAGCAGTTCTTC. This codes for CASRPKGDEQFF.

This chain links TRBV19 with TRBJ1-6; 8 nucleotides align to TRBD1. The CDR3 runs 13 residues. Trimming removed 6 bases from V and 9 bases from J; junction bases left unmatched: 4. Germline-derived CDR1 and CDR2 are LNHDA and SQIVND (reference sequence). The CDR3 sequence: CASRGTGLSPLHF. CDR3 nucleotides: TGTGCCAGTAGAGGGACAGGTCTTTCACCCCTCCACTTT. The entire variable domain, with the rest obtained from reference TRBV19 and TRBJ1-6, is as follows: DGGITQSPKYLFRKEGQNVTLSCEQNLNHDAMYWYRQDPGQGLRLIYYSQIVNDFQKGDIAEGYSVSREKKESFPLTVTSAQKNPTAFYLCASRGTGLSPLHFGNGTRLTVT.

The chain is built from TRBV28 and TRBJ2-2; D gene ambiguous. The length of the CDR3 is 15 residues. V lost 7 bases to trimming and J lost 2 bases, with 14 bases between them. The germline gives CDR1 MDHEN, CDR2 SYDVKM. The CDR3 spells CASTQAGINTGELFF. For the CDR3, the DNA is TGTGCCAGCACCCAAGCAGGAATTAACACCGGGGAGCTGTTTTTT.

The chain joins TRBV19 to TRBJ2-3, with D perhaps TRBD2 (6 bases). The germline V gene has CDR1 LNHDA and CDR2 SQIVND (reference sequence). Trimming pared 2 bases from V and 6 bases from J, leaving 9 bases between. The CDR3 is 13 residues long. The CDR3: CASSIWGGDTQYF. CDR3 coding DNA: TGTGCCAGTAGTATATGGGGAGGCGATACGCAGTATTTT.

The V gene is TRBV19, the J gene TRBJ1-2; TRBD1 agrees at 8 bases. The J segment lost 8 bases and the V segment lost 6 bases, leaving 11 bases of the junction unmatched. Germline loops: CDR1 LNHDA, CDR2 SQIVND (reference sequence). The CDR3 loop spans 14 amino acids. The CDR3 spells CASSWTGRSDGYTF. The CDR3 region has the DNA TGTGCCAGTAGCTGGACAGGGAGGTCTGACGGCTACACCTTC.

The chain recombines TRBV7-9 with TRBJ1-1; tentative D call: TRBD1 (5 bases). Germline assignment: CDR1 SEHNR and CDR2 FQNEAQ (reference sequence). This CDR3 is 13 amino acids long. V dropped 3 bases and J dropped 5 bases, with 10 bases sitting between them. The CDR3 region has the DNA TGTGCCAGCAGCTTCAAGGAGGGGACTGAAGCTTTCTTT. Amino acid sequence: CASSFKEGTEAFF.

The chain has TRBV27 and TRBJ1-1; the D gene is possibly TRBD1 (5 bases). V shed 2 bases and J shed 3 bases, with 10 bases lying between them. CDR3 length equals 14 residues. CDR1 and CDR2 from the germline V gene are MNHEY and SMNVEV (reference sequence). CDR3 sequence: CASSLRRVDTEAFF. CDR3 nucleotide sequence: TGTGCCAGCAGTTTACGCAGGGTTGACACTGAAGCTTTCTTT.

The rearrangement uses TRBV2 and TRBJ1-4; D is unresolved. The germline V gene encodes CDR1 SNHLY and CDR2 FYNNEI. With 4 bases removed from V and 5 bases from J, the gap between germline ends came to 8 bases. The CDR3 length is 13 residues. CDR3 region: CASSVDWNEKLFF. In nucleotides, the CDR3 is TGTGCCAGCAGTGTAGACTGGAATGAAAAACTGTTTTTT.

The chain joins TRBV4-2 to TRBJ2-2; 15 bases fit TRBD2. Germline-derived CDR1 and CDR2 are LGHNA and YNFKEQ. With 5 bases clipped from V and 0 bases from J, the junction kept 7 bases outside the gene matches. The CDR3 sequence is 19 residues long. CDR3 amino acids: CASSTGLAGGAANTGELFF. The CDR3 DNA reads as TGTGCCAGCAGCACGGGACTAGCGGGAGGAGCGGCGAACACCGGGGAGCTGTTTTTT.

This rearrangement joins TRBV6-5 to TRBJ2-5; D is uncertain. This CDR3 is built from 11 residues. Trimming removed 6 bases at V and 5 bases at J, with 7 bases between. Germline CDR1 is MNHEY and CDR2 is SVGAGI. The CDR3 protein is CASSHGETQYF. The CDR3 coding sequence is TGTGCCAGCAGCCACGGGGAGACCCAGTACTTC.

The chain combines TRBV5-1 with TRBJ1-5; D gene unclear. The CDR3 runs to 15 residues. Between the trimmed V and J ends, which lost 1 base and 4 bases, there was a span of 12 bases. The germline CDR1 and CDR2 sequences are SGHRS and YFSETQ. The CDR3 here is CASSLLGNWNQPQHF. The CDR3 DNA follows: TGCGCCAGCAGCTTGCTCGGGAATTGGAATCAGCCCCAGCATTTT.

The chain combines TRBV2 with TRBJ1-1; 7 bases agree with TRBD1. The V gene's germline CDR1 is SNHLY and CDR2 FYNNEI. The CDR3 spans 14 residues. V trimming: 6 bases; J trimming: 0 bases; junction bases outside the gene matches: 4. CDR3 sequence reads: CASRLGGLNTEAFF. CDR3 coding DNA: TGTGCCAGCAGGCTAGGGGGCCTGAACACTGAAGCTTTCTTT.

This chain links TRBV5-1 with TRBJ1-3, with 7 bases aligning to TRBD1. The CDR3 runs 14 residues. Germline V gene sequence: CDR1 SGHRS, CDR2 YFSETQ. The junction had 7 bases not matched to a gene; V was cut back by 3 bases and J by 7 bases. CDR3 DNA: TGCGCCAGCAGCTCGACAGGGAGTGGTAACACCATATATTTT. Encoded protein: CASSSTGSGNTIYF.

The rearrangement links TRBV5-1 to TRBJ2-3; tentatively, D is TRBD2 (5 bases). Germline-derived CDR1 and CDR2 are SGHRS and YFSETQ. V lost 0 bases, J lost 4 bases, and 15 bases lay in between. The CDR3 consists of 16 residues. The CDR3 DNA follows: TGCGCCAGCAGCTTGGTGATTCGGAGGTTCGCAGATACGCAGTATTTT. Translating it yields CASSLVIRRFADTQYF.

This sequence joins TRBV7-8 and TRBJ2-3; TRBD2 aligns across 9 bases. Looked up from germline, CDR1 is SGHVS and CDR2 is FQNEAQ. V shed 1 base and J 0 bases; nucleotides not matched to a gene: 5. The CDR3 has 17 amino acids. As DNA, the CDR3 is TGTGCCAGCAGCTTAGTCCGCGGGGGGGGGAGCACAGATACGCAGTATTTT. Translation gives CASSLVRGGGSTDTQYF.

The chain uses TRBV6-1 and TRBJ1-2; D is unresolved. The germline V gene has CDR1 MNHNS and CDR2 SASEGT. This CDR3 is built from 12 residues. V lost 9 bases and J 6 bases, leaving 14 bases between the germline ends. CDR3 sequence (DNA): TGTGCCAGTCTTCCAGGTACAGATGGCTACACCTTC. Its translation: CASLPGTDGYTF.

The rearrangement joins TRBV7-6 to TRBJ1-1, with D possibly matching TRBD1 (5 bases). V lost 6 bases and J lost 1, with 9 bases in between. Per germline, CDR1 SGHVS and CDR2 FNYEAQ. This CDR3 spans 13 amino acids. The CDR3 bases are TGTGCCAGCAGAACAGGAGAGAACACTGAAGCTTTCTTT. It is translated as CASRTGENTEAFF.

The CDR3 spells CASSVGGQALNYGYTF. The CDR3 DNA reads TGTGCCAGCAGCGTAGGCGGACAGGCCCTTAACTATGGCTACACCTTC. This chain joins TRBV9 and TRBJ1-2; 7 bases line up with TRBD1. CDR3 length equals 16 residues. Losses at the gene ends were 0 bases for V and 1 base for J; bases not matched to a gene: 6. Germline loops: CDR1 SGDLS, CDR2 YYNGEE. The full variable domain, with the rest looked up from reference TRBV9 and TRBJ1-2, is DSGVTQTPKHLITATGQRVTLRCSPRSGDLSVYWYQQSLDQGLQFLIQYYNGEERAKGNILERFSAQQFPDLHSELNLSSLELGDSALYFCASSVGGQALNYGYTFGSGTRLTVV.

The V call is TRBV27, the J call TRBJ1-2; D is uncertain. Looked up from germline, CDR1 is MNHEY and CDR2 is SMNVEV (reference sequence). The CDR3 runs 13 residues. V shed 6 bases and J shed 8 bases, with 16 bases lying between them. CDR3 protein: CASRVGPTMGYTF. The CDR3 coding sequence is TGTGCCAGCAGGGTAGGACCGACTATGGGCTACACCTTC.